The 23 T cell receptor beta chains listed next were all sequenced from one sample in a study of blood T cells in healthy people across ages. The authors ran a second PCR of 7 to 11 cycles using a sample-barcoded 5' primer and a J-beta primer mix. Via MiXCR, TCRdb re-called the 5' RACE reads, giving one row per CDR3 protein. The sample includes approximately 1.5 million distinct CDR3 sequences, about 35% of them seen just once. The sample consisted of blood. The receptors originated from a woman in her thirties in good health.

This clonotype was seen repeatedly, ten times or more. The V and J genes are TRBV4-1 and TRBJ1-5; the D is unclear. The CDR3 contains 16 residues. Trimming shortened V by 1 base and J by 5 bases, and 15 bases separated the two germline ends. CDR1 MGHRA and CDR2 YSYEKL come from the germline V gene. CDR3 sequence reads: CASSQVWLLSHQPQHF. CDR3 nucleotide sequence: TGCGCCAGCAGCCAAGTATGGTTGTTAAGTCATCAGCCCCAGCATTTT.

This clonotype has a handful of counts. The chain links TRBV20-1 to TRBJ1-5, with TRBD1 matching 7 bases. This CDR3 has 14 residues. CDR1 is DFQATT and CDR2 is SNEGSKA in the germline V gene (reference sequence). Trimming took 5 bases from V and 6 from J; bases not matched to a gene: 10. CDR3 coding DNA: TGCAGTGCTTGTACAGGGGCGGGGGCTCAGCCCCAGCATTTT. Translating it yields CSACTGAGAQPQHF.

This clonotype appeared a few times. The chain combines TRBV7-9 with TRBJ2-1; D unresolved. The CDR3 covers 15 residues. Looked up from germline, CDR1 is SEHNR and CDR2 is FQNEAQ (reference sequence). Trimming shortened V by 5 bases and J by 0 bases, and 11 bases separated the two germline ends. The CDR3, as DNA: TGTGCCAGCAGCGCGACTGGCAGCTCCTACAATGAGCAGTTCTTC. Its protein product is CASSATGSSYNEQFF.

The chain recombines TRBV7-9 with TRBJ2-7; 9 bases map to TRBD2. The CDR3 spans 15 residues. Germline-derived CDR1 and CDR2 are SEHNR and FQNEAQ (reference sequence). V gave up 3 bases and J gave up 5 bases; unmatched junction bases: 8. The CDR3 nucleotides read TGTGCCAGCAGCTTCGGCGGCGGGGGGGCCGACGAGCAGTACTTC. Protein: CASSFGGGGADEQYF.

This chain uses TRBV30 with TRBJ2-5, with 8 bases aligning to TRBD1. The CDR3 totals 16 residues. Per the germline V gene, CDR1 is GTSNPN and CDR2 is SVGIG (reference sequence). The trim removed 1 base at V and 0 bases at J, leaving 7 bases unmatched. CDR3 loop: CAWSDGDRRYQETQYF. The CDR3 DNA reads as TGTGCCTGGAGTGATGGGGACAGGAGGTACCAAGAGACCCAGTACTTC.

The rearrangement joins TRBV2 to TRBJ1-1; D gene ambiguous. Germline-derived CDR1 and CDR2 are SNHLY and FYNNEI. Trimming took off 7 bases at V and 0 bases at J, with 9 bases between the two ends. The CDR3 extends over 13 amino acids. CDR3 coding DNA: TGTGCCAGCATTAAGGATCTGAACACTGAAGCTTTCTTT. Encoded protein: CASIKDLNTEAFF. Based on the CDR3 plus reference TRBV2 and TRBJ1-1, the full variable domain is EPEVTQTPSHQVTQMGQEVILRCVPISNHLYFYWYRQILGQKVEFLVSFYNNEISEKSEIFDDQFSVERPDGSNFTLKIRSTKLEDSAMYFCASIKDLNTEAFFGQGTRLTVV.

The genes are TRBV12-3 or TRBV12-4 and TRBJ2-3; tentatively, D is TRBD1 (6 bases). The CDR3 has 14 residues. V lost 6 bases and J lost 5, with 15 bases in between. CDR3 region: CASRFFRGEDTQYF. CDR3 coding DNA: TGTGCCAGCAGGTTCTTCAGGGGAGAAGATACGCAGTATTTT.

V gene TRBV6-5 combines with J gene TRBJ1-2; a possible D gene is TRBD1 (5 bases). The CDR3 runs 14 residues. Germline CDR1 MNHEY, CDR2 SVGAGI. With 2 bases removed from V and 3 bases from J, the gap between germline ends came to 10 bases. CDR3 protein: CASSYRAGHYGYTF. The DNA of the CDR3 is TGTGCCAGCAGTTACCGGGCAGGGCACTATGGCTACACCTTC.

This sequence joins TRBV20-1 and TRBJ2-3; 9 bases align to TRBD1. The CDR3 covers 16 residues. Trimming took 3 bases from V and 1 from J; bases not matched to a gene: 8. Per the germline V gene, CDR1 is DFQATT and CDR2 is SNEGSKA (reference sequence). The CDR3 is CSASVGTGYGTDTQYF. The CDR3 DNA follows: TGCAGTGCTAGTGTCGGGACAGGGTATGGCACAGATACGCAGTATTTT.

This clonotype has just one count. The genes are TRBV10-1 and TRBJ2-1; D unresolved. Trimming took off 10 bases at V and 6 bases at J, with 16 bases between the two ends. Germline CDR1 WNHNN, CDR2 SYGVQD (reference sequence). CDR3 length equals 13 residues. CDR3 DNA sequence: TGCGCCAACCCGGTTCGGCGGCCCAATGAGCAGTTCTTC. Amino acid sequence: CANPVRRPNEQFF.

The chain joins TRBV3-1 to TRBJ2-3; D ambiguous. The CDR3 length is 18 residues. V lost 0 bases and J lost 2, with 18 bases in between. Germline values: CDR1 LGHDT, CDR2 YNNKEL (reference sequence). The CDR3 DNA follows: TGTGCCAGCAGCCAAGAACCGCCCCCTGTGGCCCTCACAGATACGCAGTATTTT. Protein: CASSQEPPPVALTDTQYF.

This clonotype occurred once. This rearrangement joins TRBV28 to TRBJ2-5; 8 bases are a match to TRBD2. Germline V gives CDR1 MDHEN, CDR2 SYDVKM. The CDR3 covers 15 residues. The J segment lost 5 bases and the V segment lost 5 bases, leaving 10 bases of the junction unmatched. The CDR3 coding sequence is TGTGCCAGCAGTCTAATCCGGGGGGGTGGCGAGACCCAGTACTTC. Translation: CASSLIRGGGETQYF.

This chain connects TRBV5-1 to TRBJ1-2, with D possibly matching TRBD1 (5 bases). V shed 2 bases and J shed 2 bases, with 7 bases lying between them. The germline gives CDR1 SGHRS, CDR2 YFSETQ. CDR3 length equals 13 residues. CDR3 sequence: CASSFEGNYGYTF. DNA of the CDR3: TGCGCCAGCAGCTTTGAGGGGAACTATGGCTACACCTTC. Full variable domain (rest looked up from reference TRBV5-1 and TRBJ1-2): KAGVTQTPRYLIKTRGQQVTLSCSPISGHRSVSWYQQTPGQGLQFLFEYFSETQRNKGNFPGRFSGRQFSNSRSEMNVSTLELGDSALYLCASSFEGNYGYTFGSGTRLTVV.

J is TRBJ1-5 and V is TRBV6-1, with TRBD1 matching over 7 bases. The V gene's germline CDR1 is MNHNS and CDR2 SASEGT. V shed 6 bases and J 5 bases; nucleotides not matched to a gene: 10. The CDR3 is 15 residues long. The CDR3 bases are TGTGCCAGCAGAGACAGGGAGTTGGGCCATCAGCCCCAGCATTTT. Its protein product is CASRDRELGHQPQHF.

As for this clonotype: A read error is possible here, since a much larger clone lies one base away. The chain has TRBV10-3 and TRBJ2-7, with D unresolved. V was clipped by 6 bases and J by 3 bases, with 12 bases between them. The germline V gene encodes CDR1 ENHRY and CDR2 SYGVKD. The CDR3 runs to 13 residues. The CDR3 bases are TGTGCCATCAGGAGTGAAGAGGACTACGAGCAGTACTTC. Amino acids: CAIRSEEDYEQYF.

This clonotype appeared a few times. The chain carries TRBV6-1 and TRBJ2-1; no clear D gene. Trimming removed 0 bases from V and 6 bases from J, with 12 bases in between. The CDR3 is made up of 15 amino acids. CDR1 is MNHNS and CDR2 is SASEGT in the germline V gene. In nucleotides, the CDR3 is TGTGCCAGCAGTGAAGCCGGACGCATGGTCAATGAGCAGTTCTTC. Encoded protein: CASSEAGRMVNEQFF.

This clonotype was counted a few times. The chain is built from TRBV18 and TRBJ2-1, with 8 positions matching TRBD2. Trimming removed 1 base from V and 6 bases from J; junction bases left unmatched: 11. Germline CDR1 and CDR2: KGHSH and LQKENI. This CDR3 region has 17 residues. The CDR3 DNA is TGTGCCAGCTCACCACTCATCGGCAGCGGGGGTATCAATGAGCAGTTCTTC. Translated: CASSPLIGSGGINEQFF.

The chain couples TRBV13 to TRBJ2-3, with TRBD2 matching 11 bases. The CDR3 spans 16 residues. With 5 bases clipped from V and 2 bases from J, the junction kept 6 bases outside the gene matches. Per germline, CDR1 PRHDT and CDR2 FYEKMQ (reference sequence). CDR3 in amino acids: CASSRKLAGDTDTQYF. The CDR3 coding sequence is TGTGCCAGCAGCCGAAAACTAGCGGGGGACACAGATACGCAGTATTTT.

This clonotype was counted between two and nine times. Relative to the germline gene, one junction end is altered; a read error may explain this. J is TRBJ2-4 and V is TRBV29-1, with a weak D call TRBD2 (5 bases). This CDR3 spans 15 amino acids. Germline V gene data show CDR1 as SQVTM and CDR2 as ANQGSEA. The CDR3 sequence: CNVVIPGVAKNIQYF. The DNA of the CDR3 is TGCAACGTTGTCATCCCCGGGGTAGCCAAAAACATTCAGTACTTC.

A few counts support this clonotype. This chain links TRBV20-1 with TRBJ2-3; D gene unclear. CDR3 length equals 12 residues. Trimming removed 3 bases at V and 3 bases at J, with 7 bases between. In germline, CDR1 is DFQATT, CDR2 SNEGSKA (reference sequence). The CDR3 nucleotides read TGCAGTGCTAGTTACATAACAGATACGCAGTATTTT. Translating it yields CSASYITDTQYF.

This clonotype was counted only a few times. This rearrangement joins TRBV12-3 or TRBV12-4 to TRBJ1-2; 7 nucleotides align to TRBD1. The CDR3 spans 13 residues. The V segment lost 2 bases and the J segment 4 bases; nucleotides outside the gene matches: 1. The CDR3 DNA reads as TGTGCCAGCAGTTTAAGGGGGCTCTATGGCTACACCTTC. This codes for CASSLRGLYGYTF.

The chain couples TRBV5-1 to TRBJ2-3; no firm D call. The V gene lost 0 bases and the J gene lost 5 bases, with 10 bases spanning the gap. The germline V gene has CDR1 SGHRS and CDR2 YFSETQ. This CDR3 spans 14 amino acids. CDR3 loop: CASSLGHGVDTQYF. CDR3 coding DNA: TGCGCCAGCAGCTTGGGGCATGGAGTAGATACGCAGTATTTT.

The V gene is TRBV27, the J gene TRBJ2-7; TRBD1 agrees at 9 bases. V shed 6 bases and J 3 bases; nucleotides not matched to a gene: 6. The CDR3 is 14 residues long. CDR1 is MNHEY and CDR2 is SMNVEV in the germline V gene (reference sequence). The CDR3 region is CASSGQGTCYEQYF. The DNA for the CDR3 is TGTGCCAGCAGCGGACAGGGGACATGCTACGAGCAGTACTTC.